This T cell receptor (beta chain) was documented in a study of regulatory T cells in long-lasting Graves disease (dated by TCRdb to the early 2020s). Regarding the study in general: Patients with newly diagnosed Graves' disease had been on antithyroid drugs for under 3 months. This study used TCR sequencing and RNA sequencing of peripheral blood to compare persistent Graves' disease patients against newly diagnosed Graves' disease patients. The study was conducted in China and was registered as a clinical trial. A total of about 33 samples were covered by TCR sequencing, comprising some 13 persistent and roughly 20 newly diagnosed Graves' disease patients. The research as a whole found: The small sample size was acknowledged by the authors as a limitation that may reduce accuracy. Only peripheral blood was studied, because thyroid tissue, the primary lesion, was inaccessible. Only the TCR beta chain was sequenced and analyzed. Persistent patients shared more public clonotypes among themselves (around 2,500) than newly diagnosed patients did (more than 950). Persistent disease showed preferential use of TRBV28, TRBJ1-2 and TRBJ2-5, whereas newly diagnosed disease favored TRBV20-1 and TRBJ2-1. Compared with newly diagnosed patients, patients with persistent Graves' disease had lower TCR Shannon entropy and fewer highly expanded clones, which suggests clonal expansion.

Libraries came from multiplex PCR. These reads were obtained on an Illumina HiSeq 4000. CDR3 regions were amplified by Arm-PCR with iRepertoire HTBI primers to construct TCR beta libraries. Gel purification was performed on PCR products prior to sequencing. The authors' analysis ran thus. A total of 60 to 80 TRBV and 14 TRBJ segments were identified across samples and were used for gene usage analysis of CDR3 amino acid clonotypes. COPE and FqMerger were used to merge the filtered high-quality paired reads into contigs. BLAST was used to align contigs to the IMGT TRBV, TRBD and TRBJ reference genes, and CDR3 was defined following IMGT. Any clonotype with a frequency above 0.1% was counted as a highly expanded clone. Shannon entropy served as the measure of repertoire diversity, while the Gini coefficient captured V-J evenness. A clonotype was considered public if more than one individual shared it. TCRdb took the public reads, trimmed them with fastp at Q25, ran MiXCR for clone calling and kept in-frame beta chains. When rows share a CDR3 protein, they turn into one entry using the most common DNA and genes. The V and J calls and clone size are TCRdb's, not the authors'. The table for this sample lists approximately 400,000 distinct CDR3 sequences; about 15% of them were counted only once. The ten top clones hold roughly a sixth of the sample.

CDR1 and CDR2, looked up from the germline V gene, are SNHLY and FYNNEI. From the cysteine through the phenylalanine, the CDR3 covers 14 amino acids. CDR3 DNA is the only sequence kept; it has 42 bases, read in frame from the first base. Trimming removed 7 bases from V and 2 bases from J, leaving 13 bases between the germline ends. What the time point label conveys for this sample: newly diagnosed GD, antithyroid drugs for less than 3 months. For both TCR sequencing and RNA sequencing, RNA was extracted from PBMCs in TRIzol. Graves' disease was diagnosed according to American Thyroid Association guidelines. Patients were recruited from an endocrinology department in Xi'an, China. From each patient, about 9.7 milliliters of peripheral blood was collected into an EDTA anticoagulant tube. Ficoll Paque Plus density gradient separation was used to isolate PBMCs, and no further T cell sorting was done. RNA quality was checked with an Agilent 2100 Bioanalyzer and agarose gel, and concentration with a NanoDrop 2000.

This clonotype came up many times. The target of this receptor is not known. Base qualities are not provided; no much larger clone lies one nucleotide away. This sample was shared with a second study, whose subject was T cells in Graves' hyperthyroidism and ophthalmopathy. According to the second study: Stable Graves' hyperthyroidism was defined as the absence of progression to ophthalmopathy over 18 months of follow-up. The hyperthyroidism patients were between 18 and 65 years old and newly diagnosed, with a disease duration of less than 2 months. The study excluded patients with uncontrolled infections, other autoimmune diseases, pregnancy or lactation. Clinical symptoms, serum thyroxine and TRAb, thyroid ultrasound, and orbital computed tomography formed the basis for the diagnoses. A first-round RT-PCR of the TCR CDR3 used the HTBI primer set with the Qiagen OneStep RT-PCR kit. Blood samples also contained most of the expanded thyroid clonotypes (frequency above 0.001), which suggests that blood repertoires may reflect thyroid immune responses. A 13 V-J signature model separated ophthalmopathy from stable hyperthyroidism, with nearly 90% sensitivity and roughly 81% specificity in cross-validation and 80%/75% in testing. During validation, the model predicted progression to ophthalmopathy a median of approximately six months ahead of onset, with approximately 71% sensitivity and under 85% specificity. To identify distinguishing TCR V-J signatures, a discovery cohort of 95 to 100 patients was used, comprising 40 to 45 with Graves' ophthalmopathy and about 59 with stable Graves' hyperthyroidism. Prospective prediction of ophthalmopathy was tested in an independent validation cohort of approximately 18 hyperthyroidism patients and 15 to 17 patients who later progressed to ophthalmopathy. For training and testing, the 110 or so patients in the discovery cohort were randomly divided in a 7:3 ratio. The study also compared thyroid tissue and blood T-cell repertoires from a handful of Graves' hyperthyroidism patients. Once sampling was done, hyperthyroidism patients were given methimazole at a starting dose of 30 mg daily, whereas ophthalmopathy patients were given high-dose intravenous methylprednisolone. A second multiplex PCR round built the libraries, followed by size selection and purification. The libraries were sequenced on an Illumina HiSeq2000 using paired-end 100 bp reads. SOAPnuke was used to process the raw data, with reads discarded if the reads contained adapters or uncalled bases, had a mean Phred below 15, or lacked an exact constant-primer or identifier match. COPE v1.2.5 was used to merge the high-quality paired reads, and each unique nucleotide sequence was defined as a clonotype. MiTCR v1.1 was used to align clonotypes to the IMGT TRBV, TRBD and TRBJ reference segments. Analysis was restricted to V-J combinations with a frequency above 0.0001, which covered over 98% of repertoires. The TCS score was defined as the ratio of F50 (clonal expansion) to E x V (chaos), calculated using BLOSUM62-based TCRdist between CDR3 peptides within each V-J. Welch's t-statistics and random forest reduced 450 to 600 V-J features to around 14, which were used in a naive Bayes classifier (R e1071). No statistical method was used to set the sample size in advance, and investigators knew the group allocation. The paper describes TCR Vbeta CDR3 sequencing of 120 to 150 peripheral blood samples, made up of under 50 ophthalmopathy patients, around 78 hyperthyroidism patients and approximately 17 progressor patients.

This clonotype was sampled from a woman aged 25 to 39 with Graves disease. Donor details come from another sample of the same person, matched by shared clones. Here the chain combines TRBV2 and TRBJ2-3; 6 matching bases give a weak D call of TRBD2. The sequenced sample was peripheral blood mononuclear cells (PBMCs), obtained at new diagnosis, from a patient treated with antithyroid drugs. The sequenced DNA: TGTGCCAGCAAGAGGGGCGGGGACACAGATACGCAGTATTTT. Its translation is CASKRGGDTDTQYF. The entire variable domain, with the stretches around the CDR3 drawn from the reference TRBV2 and TRBJ2-3 proteins, is EPEVTQTPSHQVTQMGQEVILRCVPISNHLYFYWYRQILGQKVEFLVSFYNNEISEKSEIFDDQFSVERPDGSNFTLKIRSTKLEDSAMYFCASKRGGDTDTQYFGPGTRLTVL.